Listed below are T cell receptor beta chains from one sample, sequenced in a study of cytomegalovirus exposure and HLA in healthy donors. Measured with immunoSEQ multiplex PCR; TCRdb has only the in-frame clones, and not every one. Of roughly 130,000 clones listed, roughly 82% are singletons. The source material was PBMCs. The receptors stem from a male donor in good health and CMV-seropositive. The CDR3 runs from the conserved cysteine through the conserved F or W. A D gene is named only where the DNA matches it firmly. Only some rows state a clone size, as once, few, many or a class for expanded clones.

j_gene: TRBJ1-4; d_gene: TRBD1; v_gene: TRBV30; abundance: -; CDR3nt: TGTGCCTGGACCGGGACAGGGAATGAAAAACTGTTTTTT; CDR3aa: CAWTGTGNEKLFF
j_gene: TRBJ2-7; d_gene: -; v_gene: TRBV7-3; abundance: -; CDR3nt: TGTGCCAGCAGCTTGTCCGGGAGCAACGAGCAGTACTTC; CDR3aa: CASSLSGSNEQYF
j_gene: TRBJ1-5; d_gene: TRBD1; v_gene: TRBV4-1; abundance: -; CDR3nt: TGCGCCAGCAGCCAATGGACAGGGGAAAATCAGCCCCAGCATTTT; CDR3aa: CASSQWTGENQPQHF
j_gene: TRBJ2-7; d_gene: TRBD2; v_gene: TRBV28; abundance: -; CDR3nt: TGTGCCAGCACCCCCGGGGGGGTGTCCCCCTACGAGCAGTACTTC; CDR3aa: CASTPGGVSPYEQYF
j_gene: TRBJ1-5; d_gene: TRBD1; v_gene: TRBV28; abundance: -; CDR3nt: TGTGCCAGCCAGACAGGGGGACAGCCCCAGCATTTT; CDR3aa: CASQTGGQPQHF
j_gene: TRBJ1-5; d_gene: -; v_gene: TRBV21-1; abundance: -; CDR3nt: -; CDR3aa: CASSKYWCTEDYSNQPQHF
j_gene: TRBJ2-2; d_gene: -; v_gene: TRBV6-1; abundance: -; CDR3nt: TGTGCCAGCAGCCCCACTAGGAGGGAGCTGTTTTTT; CDR3aa: CASSPTRRELFF
j_gene: TRBJ2-3; d_gene: TRBD2; v_gene: TRBV2; abundance: -; CDR3nt: TGTGCCAGCACCATAAGAGAGTGGACTAGCGGGCCTAGGATAGATACGCAGTATTTT; CDR3aa: CASTIREWTSGPRIDTQYF
j_gene: TRBJ2-4; d_gene: TRBD1; v_gene: TRBV7-9; abundance: -; CDR3nt: TGTGCCAGCAGCGCACAGGGGGTGGCCAAAAACATTCAGTACTTC; CDR3aa: CASSAQGVAKNIQYF
j_gene: TRBJ1-5; d_gene: -; v_gene: TRBV30; abundance: -; CDR3nt: TGTGCCTGGGAGGGCGGGAGCAATCAGCCCCAGCATTTT; CDR3aa: CAWEGGSNQPQHF
j_gene: TRBJ2-7; d_gene: -; v_gene: TRBV28; abundance: -; CDR3nt: TGTGCCAGCAGTAAAAGCGAGAGCTCCTACGAGCAGTACTTC; CDR3aa: CASSKSESSYEQYF
j_gene: TRBJ2-4; d_gene: -; v_gene: TRBV19; abundance: -; CDR3nt: TGTGCCAGTAGTATAGATCTCGGAGGGATAGGACTAGCCAAAAACATTCAGTACTTC; CDR3aa: CASSIDLGGIGLAKNIQYF
j_gene: TRBJ1-2; d_gene: -; v_gene: TRBV30; abundance: -; CDR3nt: TGTGCCTGGAGTGGACAGAACTATGGCTACACCTTC; CDR3aa: CAWSGQNYGYTF
j_gene: TRBJ2-4; d_gene: -; v_gene: TRBV28; abundance: -; CDR3nt: TGTGCCAGCAGTCTCCTCACAGGGACCAAAAACATTCAGTACTTC; CDR3aa: CASSLLTGTKNIQYF
j_gene: TRBJ2-1; d_gene: TRBD2; v_gene: TRBV7-2; abundance: -; CDR3nt: TGTGCCAGCAGCGTCCCGGGACTAGTAAATGAGCAGTTCTTC; CDR3aa: CASSVPGLVNEQFF
j_gene: TRBJ2-7; d_gene: TRBD2; v_gene: TRBV6-1; abundance: -; CDR3nt: TGTGCCACAGACTTAACTAGCGCCTCAGTCTACGAGCAGTACTTC; CDR3aa: CATDLTSASVYEQYF
j_gene: TRBJ2-4; d_gene: TRBD2; v_gene: TRBV28; abundance: -; CDR3nt: TGTGCCAGCAGCACCTTTTGGGGGGGCAAAAACATTCAGTACTTC; CDR3aa: CASSTFWGGKNIQYF
j_gene: TRBJ2-7; d_gene: -; v_gene: TRBV30; abundance: -; CDR3nt: TGTGCCTGGAGTGTACTTACAGGGCTCACCTACGAGCAGTACTTC; CDR3aa: CAWSVLTGLTYEQYF
j_gene: TRBJ2-1; d_gene: -; v_gene: TRBV27; abundance: -; CDR3nt: TGTGCCAGCAGTTTAGGGGCCAGGGACAATGAGCAGTTCTTC; CDR3aa: CASSLGARDNEQFF
j_gene: TRBJ1-1; d_gene: -; v_gene: TRBV10-3; abundance: few; CDR3nt: TGTGCCATCCGGGGAGGGATGAACACTGAAGCTTTCTTT; CDR3aa: CAIRGGMNTEAFF
j_gene: TRBJ2-7; d_gene: TRBD2; v_gene: TRBV6-1; abundance: -; CDR3nt: TGTTCAAACAGTGCGGGGGAAGACTACGAGCAGTACTTC; CDR3aa: CSNSAGEDYEQYF
j_gene: TRBJ2-1; d_gene: TRBD2; v_gene: TRBV4-1; abundance: -; CDR3nt: TGCGCCAGCAGCCAAGTACAACTAGCGGGTGGGAGGGGGCAGTTCTTC; CDR3aa: CASSQVQLAGGRGQFF
j_gene: TRBJ2-2; d_gene: TRBD2; v_gene: TRBV5-6; abundance: -; CDR3nt: TGTGCCAGCAGCTTGGTGGGGGGGGTGAACACCGGGGAGCTGTTTTTT; CDR3aa: CASSLVGGVNTGELFF
j_gene: TRBJ2-5; d_gene: TRBD1; v_gene: TRBV14; abundance: -; CDR3nt: TGTGCCAGCAGCCAGTGGACAGGGGGCGTGGAGACCCAGTACTTC; CDR3aa: CASSQWTGGVETQYF
j_gene: TRBJ1-5; d_gene: -; v_gene: TRBV19; abundance: -; CDR3nt: TGTGCCAGTACCCCGTTAATCCGCAATCAGCCCCAGCATTTT; CDR3aa: CASTPLIRNQPQHF
j_gene: TRBJ2-3; d_gene: -; v_gene: TRBV9; abundance: few; CDR3nt: TGTGCCAGCAGCGTAAGTGGAGAACTGGATACGCAGTATTTT; CDR3aa: CASSVSGELDTQYF
j_gene: TRBJ1-1; d_gene: -; v_gene: TRBV27; abundance: -; CDR3nt: TGTGCCAGCAGTTTAGGGCGGGTGACTGAAGCTTTCTTT; CDR3aa: CASSLGRVTEAFF
j_gene: TRBJ2-1; d_gene: -; v_gene: TRBV9; abundance: few; CDR3nt: TGTGCCAGCAGCGTAGTAGGTCGGGTGGAGCAGTTCTTC; CDR3aa: CASSVVGRVEQFF
j_gene: TRBJ2-5; d_gene: -; v_gene: TRBV6-5; abundance: -; CDR3nt: TGTGCCAGCAGTTACTCCGGGGGAGAGACCCAGTACTTC; CDR3aa: CASSYSGGETQYF
j_gene: TRBJ2-1; d_gene: TRBD2; v_gene: TRBV29-1; abundance: -; CDR3nt: TGCAGCGTTGAAGCGGGACTAGCGAACAATGAGCAGTTCTTC; CDR3aa: CSVEAGLANNEQFF
j_gene: TRBJ1-5; d_gene: TRBD1; v_gene: TRBV28; abundance: -; CDR3nt: TGTGCCAGCAGTGCCCGGGACAGGGGGGACCAGCCCCAGCATTTT; CDR3aa: CASSARDRGDQPQHF
j_gene: TRBJ2-7; d_gene: TRBD1; v_gene: TRBV28; abundance: -; CDR3nt: TGTGCCAGCAGCCCCGGGGACAGGGGCTACGAGCAGTACTTC; CDR3aa: CASSPGDRGYEQYF
j_gene: TRBJ1-3; d_gene: -; v_gene: TRBV2; abundance: -; CDR3nt: TGTGCCAGCAGTGAAGCACTCCACTCTGGAAACACCATATATTTT; CDR3aa: CASSEALHSGNTIYF
j_gene: TRBJ2-5; d_gene: TRBD1; v_gene: TRBV29-1; abundance: -; CDR3nt: TGCAGCGTCGATTTCCGGGGACAGCGGCAAGAGACCCAGTACTTC; CDR3aa: CSVDFRGQRQETQYF
j_gene: TRBJ2-3; d_gene: TRBD1; v_gene: TRBV11-2; abundance: -; CDR3nt: TGTGCCAGCAGCTTAGGGACAGGCAACACAGATACGCAGTATTTT; CDR3aa: CASSLGTGNTDTQYF
j_gene: TRBJ2-5; d_gene: TRBD2; v_gene: TRBV4-3; abundance: once; CDR3nt: TGCGCCAGCAGTCGGATAGCGGGACGGGCGGTGGAGCAGTACTTC; CDR3aa: CASSRIAGRAVEQYF
j_gene: TRBJ1-4; d_gene: TRBD1; v_gene: TRBV30; abundance: few; CDR3nt: TGTGCCTGGAGTCCGGACAGGGGGAATGAAAAACTGTTTTTT; CDR3aa: CAWSPDRGNEKLFF
j_gene: TRBJ2-7; d_gene: -; v_gene: TRBV5-1; abundance: few; CDR3nt: TGCGCCAGCAGCTTGTCTGGCGGGCTCGTCTACGAGCAGTACTTC; CDR3aa: CASSLSGGLVYEQYF
j_gene: TRBJ1-1; d_gene: -; v_gene: TRBV27; abundance: -; CDR3nt: TGTGCCAGCAGTACCCGACGGACGAGGACTATGAACACTGAAGCTTTCTTT; CDR3aa: CASSTRRTRTMNTEAFF
j_gene: TRBJ2-2; d_gene: TRBD2; v_gene: TRBV28; abundance: -; CDR3nt: TGTGCCAGCAGTTTCTCATGGGGGACTAGAGAAACCGGGGAGCTGTTTTTT; CDR3aa: CASSFSWGTRETGELFF
j_gene: TRBJ2-3; d_gene: -; v_gene: TRBV15; abundance: -; CDR3nt: TGTGCCACCAGCAGAGGCCTCTGGGACAGGGGAAGTAGCGGGAGTCGAGATACGCAGTATTTT; CDR3aa: CATSRGLWDRGSSGSRDTQYF
j_gene: TRBJ2-7; d_gene: -; v_gene: TRBV7-2; abundance: -; CDR3nt: TGTGCCAGCAGCTTAGTTCAATGGGGGACTGTAGCCTACGAGCAGTACTTC; CDR3aa: CASSLVQWGTVAYEQYF
j_gene: TRBJ2-1; d_gene: -; v_gene: TRBV30; abundance: few; CDR3nt: TGTGCCTGGAAATCAGGGCGCCTTGAGCAGTTCTTC; CDR3aa: CAWKSGRLEQFF
j_gene: TRBJ2-7; d_gene: TRBD1; v_gene: TRBV11-2; abundance: few; CDR3nt: TGTGCCAGCAGCTTAACTCGTGGGGACAGGGGTTACGAGCAGTACTTC; CDR3aa: CASSLTRGDRGYEQYF
j_gene: TRBJ2-1; d_gene: TRBD2; v_gene: TRBV9; abundance: few; CDR3nt: TGTGCCAGCAATAGAGCGGGAGGCTACAATGAGCAGTTCTTC; CDR3aa: CASNRAGGYNEQFF
j_gene: TRBJ2-7; d_gene: -; v_gene: TRBV11-2; abundance: -; CDR3nt: TGTGCCAGCAGCTTAGACTCTTCCTACGAGCAGTACTTC; CDR3aa: CASSLDSSYEQYF
j_gene: TRBJ1-1; d_gene: -; v_gene: TRBV27; abundance: -; CDR3nt: TGTGCCACCCAGATCCCAGGTAACACTGAAGCTTTCTTT; CDR3aa: CATQIPGNTEAFF
j_gene: TRBJ1-6; d_gene: -; v_gene: TRBV18; abundance: -; CDR3nt: TGTGCCAGCTCACCGTATAGGGAGGACTCACCCCTCCACTTT; CDR3aa: CASSPYREDSPLHF
j_gene: TRBJ2-1; d_gene: TRBD2; v_gene: TRBV12-5; abundance: -; CDR3nt: TGTGCTAGTGGTCCCTCGAGATTTAGCGGGAACAATGAGCAGTTCTTC; CDR3aa: CASGPSRFSGNNEQFF
j_gene: TRBJ1-1; d_gene: -; v_gene: TRBV6-4; abundance: -; CDR3nt: TGTGCCAGCAGCCTTTCAGGGAGGGACGGGGAAGCTTTCTTT; CDR3aa: CASSLSGRDGEAFF
j_gene: TRBJ2-7; d_gene: TRBD2; v_gene: TRBV5-6; abundance: -; CDR3nt: TGTGCCAGCAGCCCGACTAGCGGGGACTACGAGCAGTACTTC; CDR3aa: CASSPTSGDYEQYF
j_gene: TRBJ2-5; d_gene: -; v_gene: TRBV4-3; abundance: -; CDR3nt: TGCGCCAGCAGCCAAGAAGGTTTGGAGGAGGAGACCCAGTACTTC; CDR3aa: CASSQEGLEEETQYF
j_gene: TRBJ2-3; d_gene: -; v_gene: TRBV28; abundance: -; CDR3nt: TGTGCCAGCACACTTGGTCGGGGCGGGATCGGCGATACGCAGTATTTT; CDR3aa: CASTLGRGGIGDTQYF
j_gene: TRBJ1-1; d_gene: TRBD1; v_gene: TRBV6-5; abundance: few; CDR3nt: TGTGCCAGCAGTTACTCGCAGACAGGGCACACTGAAGCTTTCTTT; CDR3aa: CASSYSQTGHTEAFF